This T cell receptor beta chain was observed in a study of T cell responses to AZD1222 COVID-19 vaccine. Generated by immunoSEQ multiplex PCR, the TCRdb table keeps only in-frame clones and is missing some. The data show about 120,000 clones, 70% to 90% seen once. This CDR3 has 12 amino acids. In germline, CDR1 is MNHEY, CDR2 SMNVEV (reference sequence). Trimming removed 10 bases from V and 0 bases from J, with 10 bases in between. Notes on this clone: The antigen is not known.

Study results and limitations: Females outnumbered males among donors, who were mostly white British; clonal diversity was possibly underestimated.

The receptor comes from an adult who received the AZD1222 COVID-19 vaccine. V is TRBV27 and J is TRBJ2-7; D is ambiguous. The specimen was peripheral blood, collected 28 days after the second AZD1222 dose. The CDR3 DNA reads TGTGCCACTTTCTCGGCCTCCTACGAGCAGTACTTC. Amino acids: CATFSASYEQYF.